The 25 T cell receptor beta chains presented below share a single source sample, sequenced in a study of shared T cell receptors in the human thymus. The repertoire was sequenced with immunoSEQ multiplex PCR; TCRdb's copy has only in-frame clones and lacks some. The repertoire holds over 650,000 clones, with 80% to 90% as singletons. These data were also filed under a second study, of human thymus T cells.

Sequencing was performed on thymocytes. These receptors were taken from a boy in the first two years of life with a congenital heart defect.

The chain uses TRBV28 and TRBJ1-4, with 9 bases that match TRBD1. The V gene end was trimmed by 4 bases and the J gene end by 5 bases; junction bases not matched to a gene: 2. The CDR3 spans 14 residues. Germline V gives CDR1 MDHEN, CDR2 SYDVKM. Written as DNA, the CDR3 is TGTGCCAGCAGTTCCGGACAGGGGAATGAAAAACTGTTTTTT. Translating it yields CASSSGQGNEKLFF.

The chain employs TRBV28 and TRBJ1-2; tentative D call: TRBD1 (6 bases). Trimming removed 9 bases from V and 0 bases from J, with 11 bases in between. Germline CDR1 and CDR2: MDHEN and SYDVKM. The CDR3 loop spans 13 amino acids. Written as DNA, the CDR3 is TGTGCCAGTATACAGGGTCCTAACTATGGCTACACCTTC. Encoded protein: CASIQGPNYGYTF.

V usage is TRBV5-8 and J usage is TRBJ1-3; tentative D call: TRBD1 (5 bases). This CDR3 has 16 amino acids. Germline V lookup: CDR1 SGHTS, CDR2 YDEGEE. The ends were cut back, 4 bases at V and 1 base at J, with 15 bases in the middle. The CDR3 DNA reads TGTGCCAGCAGCGCGGGGCTCGGTACATCTGGAAACACCATATATTTT. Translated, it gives CASSAGLGTSGNTIYF.

The CDR3 region has the DNA TGTGCCAGCAGCTTAGATCGCGACAGGGGGAATGAAGCTTTCTTT. As protein: CASSLDRDRGNEAFF. The chain joins TRBV11-2 to TRBJ1-1, with 9 bases identical to TRBD1. CDR1 is SGHAT and CDR2 is FQNNGV in the germline V gene. CDR3 length equals 15 residues. The V segment lost 0 bases and the J segment 7 bases; nucleotides outside the gene matches: 6.

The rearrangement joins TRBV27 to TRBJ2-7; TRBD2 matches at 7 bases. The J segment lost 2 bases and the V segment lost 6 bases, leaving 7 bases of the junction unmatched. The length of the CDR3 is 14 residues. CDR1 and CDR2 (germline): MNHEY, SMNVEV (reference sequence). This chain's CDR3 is CASRPRLAAYEQYF. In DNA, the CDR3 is TGTGCCAGCAGACCAAGACTAGCAGCCTACGAGCAGTACTTC.

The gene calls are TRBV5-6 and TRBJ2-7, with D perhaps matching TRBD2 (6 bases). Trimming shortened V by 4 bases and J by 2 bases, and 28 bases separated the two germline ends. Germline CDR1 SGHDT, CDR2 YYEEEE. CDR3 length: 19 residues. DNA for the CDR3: TGTGCCAGCAGCCCAAGGGAACCGGGGGACGGACACGATCCCTACGAGCAGTACTTC. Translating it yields CASSPREPGDGHDPYEQYF.

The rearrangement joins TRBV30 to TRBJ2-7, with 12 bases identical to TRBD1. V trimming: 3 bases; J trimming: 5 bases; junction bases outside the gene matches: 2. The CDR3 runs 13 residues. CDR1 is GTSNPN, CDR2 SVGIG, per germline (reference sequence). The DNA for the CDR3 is TGTGCCTGGAGGGGACAGGGGGCCAACGAGCAGTACTTC. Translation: CAWRGQGANEQYF.

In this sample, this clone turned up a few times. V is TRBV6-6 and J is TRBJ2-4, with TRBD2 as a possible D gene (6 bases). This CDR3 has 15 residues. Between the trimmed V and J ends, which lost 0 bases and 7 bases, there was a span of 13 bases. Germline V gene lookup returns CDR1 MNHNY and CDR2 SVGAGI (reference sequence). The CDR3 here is CASSYSRLAGNIQYF. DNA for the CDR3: TGTGCCAGCAGTTACTCACGACTGGCGGGGAACATTCAGTACTTC.

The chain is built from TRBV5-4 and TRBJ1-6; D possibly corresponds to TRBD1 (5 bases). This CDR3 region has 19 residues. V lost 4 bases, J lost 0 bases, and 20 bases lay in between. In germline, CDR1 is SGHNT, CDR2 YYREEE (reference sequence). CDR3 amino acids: CASSQDLVGAGSYNSPLHF. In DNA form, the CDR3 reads TGTGCCAGCAGCCAAGATTTAGTAGGGGCCGGCTCCTATAATTCACCCCTCCACTTT. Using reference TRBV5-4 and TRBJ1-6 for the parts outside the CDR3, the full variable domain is ETGVTQSPTHLIKTRGQQVTLRCSSQSGHNTVSWYQQALGQGPQFIFQYYREEENGRGNFPPRFSGLQFPNYSSELNVNALELDDSALYLCASSQDLVGAGSYNSPLHFGNGTRLTVT.

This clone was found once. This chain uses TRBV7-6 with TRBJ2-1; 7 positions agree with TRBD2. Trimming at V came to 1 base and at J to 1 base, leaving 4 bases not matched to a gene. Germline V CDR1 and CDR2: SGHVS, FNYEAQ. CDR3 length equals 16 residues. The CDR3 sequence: CASSLDLAESYNEQFF. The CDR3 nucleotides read TGTGCCAGCAGCTTAGATCTAGCGGAGTCCTACAATGAGCAGTTCTTC.

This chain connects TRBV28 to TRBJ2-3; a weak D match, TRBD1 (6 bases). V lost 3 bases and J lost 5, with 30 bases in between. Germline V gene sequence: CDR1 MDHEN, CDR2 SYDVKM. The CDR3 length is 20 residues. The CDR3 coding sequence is TGTGCCAGCAGTTTTAATCACAGGGATTGGAAAATCAGGCGCTTAGATACGCAGTATTTT. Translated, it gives CASSFNHRDWKIRRLDTQYF.

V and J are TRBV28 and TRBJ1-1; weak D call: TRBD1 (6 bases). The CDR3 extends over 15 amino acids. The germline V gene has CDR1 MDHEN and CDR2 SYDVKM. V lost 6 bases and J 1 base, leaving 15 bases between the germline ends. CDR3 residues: CASSDRDKKNTEAFF. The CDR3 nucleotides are TGTGCCAGCAGCGACCGGGACAAGAAGAACACTGAAGCTTTCTTT.

This CDR3 is CASSVGLAGEKQETQYF. The CDR3 DNA reads as TGTGCCAGCAGCGTAGGACTAGCGGGGGAGAAGCAAGAGACCCAGTACTTC. The chain links TRBV9 to TRBJ2-5; 12 bases match TRBD2. The length of the CDR3 is 17 residues. The ends lost 0 bases at V and 2 bases at J; junction bases unmatched: 5. Germline lookup yields CDR1 SGDLS and CDR2 YYNGEE.

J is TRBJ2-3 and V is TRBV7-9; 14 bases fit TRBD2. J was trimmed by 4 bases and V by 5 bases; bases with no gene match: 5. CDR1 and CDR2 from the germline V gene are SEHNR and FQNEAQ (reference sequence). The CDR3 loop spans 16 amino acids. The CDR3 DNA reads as TGTGCCAGCAGCACTCAGACTAGCGGGAGGGCAGATACGCAGTATTTT. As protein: CASSTQTSGRADTQYF.

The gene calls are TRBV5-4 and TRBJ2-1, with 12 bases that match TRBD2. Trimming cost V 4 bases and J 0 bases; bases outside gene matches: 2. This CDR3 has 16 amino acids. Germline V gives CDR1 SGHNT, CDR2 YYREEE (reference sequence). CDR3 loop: CASSGLAGSSYNEQFF. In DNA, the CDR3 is TGTGCCAGCAGCGGACTAGCGGGGAGCTCCTACAATGAGCAGTTCTTC.

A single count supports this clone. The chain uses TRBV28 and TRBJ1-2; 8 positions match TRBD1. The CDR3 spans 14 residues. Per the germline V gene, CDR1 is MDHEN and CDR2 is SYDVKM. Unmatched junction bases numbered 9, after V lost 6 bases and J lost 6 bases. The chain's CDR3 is CASSREGQADGYTF. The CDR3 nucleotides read TGTGCCAGCAGCCGTGAGGGACAGGCGGATGGCTACACCTTC.

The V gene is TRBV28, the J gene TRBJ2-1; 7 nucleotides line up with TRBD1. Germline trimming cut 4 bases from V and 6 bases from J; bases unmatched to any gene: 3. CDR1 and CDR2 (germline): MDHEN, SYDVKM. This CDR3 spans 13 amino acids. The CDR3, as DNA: TGTGCCAGCAGTTCCACAGGGGTCAATGAGCAGTTCTTC. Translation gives CASSSTGVNEQFF.

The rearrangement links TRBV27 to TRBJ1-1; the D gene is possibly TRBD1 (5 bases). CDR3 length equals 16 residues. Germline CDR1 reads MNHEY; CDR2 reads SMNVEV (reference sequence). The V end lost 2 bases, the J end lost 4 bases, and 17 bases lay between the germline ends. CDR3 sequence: CASSLTPPGGGTEAFF. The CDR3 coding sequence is TGTGCCAGCAGTTTAACCCCCCCGGGGGGAGGCACTGAAGCTTTCTTT.

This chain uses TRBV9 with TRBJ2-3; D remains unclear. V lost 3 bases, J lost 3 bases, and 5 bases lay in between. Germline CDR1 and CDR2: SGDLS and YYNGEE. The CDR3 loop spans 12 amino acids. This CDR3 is CASSADTDTQYF. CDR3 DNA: TGTGCCAGCAGCGCAGATACAGATACGCAGTATTTT.

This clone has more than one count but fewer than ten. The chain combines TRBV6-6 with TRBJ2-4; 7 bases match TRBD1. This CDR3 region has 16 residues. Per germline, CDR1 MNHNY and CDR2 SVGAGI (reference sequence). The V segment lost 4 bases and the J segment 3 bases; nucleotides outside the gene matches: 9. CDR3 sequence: CASSSPGAGGKNIQYF. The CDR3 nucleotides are TGTGCCAGCAGTTCCCCCGGGGCAGGGGGCAAAAACATTCAGTACTTC.

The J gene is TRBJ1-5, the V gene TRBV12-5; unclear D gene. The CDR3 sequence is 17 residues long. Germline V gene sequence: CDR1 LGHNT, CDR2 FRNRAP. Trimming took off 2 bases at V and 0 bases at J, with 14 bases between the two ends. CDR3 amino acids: CASGLSNGSGSNQPQHF. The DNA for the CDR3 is TGTGCTAGTGGTTTGAGTAATGGTAGCGGTAGCAATCAGCCCCAGCATTTT.

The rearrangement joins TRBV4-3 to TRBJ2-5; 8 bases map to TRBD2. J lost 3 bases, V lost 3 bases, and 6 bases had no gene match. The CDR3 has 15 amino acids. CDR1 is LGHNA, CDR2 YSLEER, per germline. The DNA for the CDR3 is TGCGCCAGCAGCCACCTTGGGACTAGTAAAGAGACCCAGTACTTC. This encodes CASSHLGTSKETQYF.

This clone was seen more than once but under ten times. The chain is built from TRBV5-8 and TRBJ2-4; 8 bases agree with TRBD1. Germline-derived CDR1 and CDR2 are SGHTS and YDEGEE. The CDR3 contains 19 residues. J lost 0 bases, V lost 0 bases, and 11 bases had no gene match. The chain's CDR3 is CASSLVREKGQVAKNIQYF. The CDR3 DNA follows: TGTGCCAGCAGCTTGGTCAGGGAAAAGGGACAGGTAGCCAAAAACATTCAGTACTTC.

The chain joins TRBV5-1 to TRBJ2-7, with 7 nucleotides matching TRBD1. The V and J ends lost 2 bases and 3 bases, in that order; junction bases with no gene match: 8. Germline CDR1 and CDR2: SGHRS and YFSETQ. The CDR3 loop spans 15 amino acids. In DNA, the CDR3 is TGCGCCAGCAGCTTCCGGTTCCAGGGGGACTACGAGCAGTACTTC. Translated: CASSFRFQGDYEQYF.

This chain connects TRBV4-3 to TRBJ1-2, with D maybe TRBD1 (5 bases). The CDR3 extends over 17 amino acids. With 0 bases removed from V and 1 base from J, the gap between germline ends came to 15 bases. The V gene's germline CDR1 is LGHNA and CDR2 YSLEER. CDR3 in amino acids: CASSQEGSAGINYGYTF. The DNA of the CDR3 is TGCGCCAGCAGCCAAGAAGGTTCCGCAGGGATTAACTATGGCTACACCTTC.